Shown below are 2 T cell receptor beta chains from a single sample sequenced in a study of T-cell memory formation after mild COVID-19. In TCRdb, the 5' RACE reads were re-called with MiXCR into one record per CDR3 protein. This table has 350,000 to 500,000 distinct CDR3 sequences, around 17% appearing once. The specimen sequenced was PBMCs or a T cell subset sorted from them (not recorded which). The receptor set was obtained from a man aged 18-30 years who had mild COVID-19 (a few samples of this study predate the infection). Cell type and time point are not known.

Of note for this clonotype: Possible read error: a much larger clone is one base away. This sequence joins TRBV5-6 and TRBJ2-7; D call uncertain. Per the germline V gene, CDR1 is SGHDT and CDR2 is YYEEEE. Trimming removed 2 bases from V and 6 bases from J, with 6 bases in between. The CDR3 has 11 residues. CDR3 sequence (DNA): TGTGCCAGCAGCTTCGGGTTCGAGCAGTACTTC. Its protein product is CASSFGFEQYF. Based on the CDR3 plus reference TRBV5-6 and TRBJ2-7, the full variable domain is DAGVTQSPTHLIKTRGQQVTLRCSPKSGHDTVSWYQQALGQGPQFIFQYYEEEERQRGNFPDRFSGHQFPNYSSELNVNALLLGDSALYLCASSFGFEQYFGPGTRLTVT.

This clonotype was counted only a few times. The chain carries TRBV7-9 and TRBJ2-5; D unclear. The CDR3 consists of 14 residues. V was cut by 6 bases and J by 0 bases, with 11 bases left in between. Germline V gives CDR1 SEHNR, CDR2 FQNEAQ (reference sequence). The CDR3 protein is CASRVDANQETQYF. The CDR3 bases are TGTGCCAGCAGGGTGGACGCGAACCAAGAGACCCAGTACTTC.